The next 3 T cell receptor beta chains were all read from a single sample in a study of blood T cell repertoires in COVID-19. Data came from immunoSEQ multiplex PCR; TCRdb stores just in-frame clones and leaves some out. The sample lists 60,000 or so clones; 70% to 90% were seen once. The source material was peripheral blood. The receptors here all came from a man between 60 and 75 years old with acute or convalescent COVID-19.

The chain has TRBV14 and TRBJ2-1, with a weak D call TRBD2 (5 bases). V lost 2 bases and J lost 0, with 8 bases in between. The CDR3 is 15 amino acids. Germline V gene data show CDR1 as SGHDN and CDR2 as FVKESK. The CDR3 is CASSQLGSSYNEQFF. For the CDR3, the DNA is TGTGCCAGCAGCCAACTGGGGAGCTCCTACAATGAGCAGTTCTTC.

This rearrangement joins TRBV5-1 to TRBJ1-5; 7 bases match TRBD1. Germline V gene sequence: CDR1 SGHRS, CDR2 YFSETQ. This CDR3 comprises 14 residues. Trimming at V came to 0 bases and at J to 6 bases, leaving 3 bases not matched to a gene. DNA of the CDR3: TGCGCCAGCAGCTTGGGGGACAGCTTTCAGCCCCAGCATTTT. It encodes CASSLGDSFQPQHF.

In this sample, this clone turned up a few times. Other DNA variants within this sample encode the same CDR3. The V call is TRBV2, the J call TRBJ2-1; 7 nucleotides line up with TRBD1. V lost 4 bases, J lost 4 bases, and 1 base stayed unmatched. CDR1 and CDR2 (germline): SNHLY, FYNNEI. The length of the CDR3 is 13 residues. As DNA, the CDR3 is TGTGCCAGCAGTGGACAGGGTTACAATGAGCAGTTCTTC. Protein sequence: CASSGQGYNEQFF.